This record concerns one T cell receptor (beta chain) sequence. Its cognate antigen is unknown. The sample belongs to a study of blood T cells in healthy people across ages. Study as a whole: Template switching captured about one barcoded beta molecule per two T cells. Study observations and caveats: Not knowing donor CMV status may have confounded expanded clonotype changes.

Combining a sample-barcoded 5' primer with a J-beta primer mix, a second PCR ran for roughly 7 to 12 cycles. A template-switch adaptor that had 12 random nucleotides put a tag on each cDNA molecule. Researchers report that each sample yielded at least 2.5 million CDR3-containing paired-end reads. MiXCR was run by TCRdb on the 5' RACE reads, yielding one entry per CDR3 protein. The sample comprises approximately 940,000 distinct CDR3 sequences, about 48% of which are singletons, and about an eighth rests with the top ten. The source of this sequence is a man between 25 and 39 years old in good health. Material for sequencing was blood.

Written as DNA, the CDR3 is TGTGCCAGCGGCAATCTACACGACGAGCAGTACTTC. This encodes CASGNLHDEQYF. The V and J genes are TRBV27 and TRBJ2-7; unclear D gene. The germline V gene encodes CDR1 MNHEY and CDR2 SMNVEV (reference sequence). The V and J ends lost 8 bases and 5 bases respectively, with 13 bases between them. The CDR3 is 12 amino acids.